The T cell receptor (beta chain) under discussion was sequenced for a study of cytomegalovirus exposure and HLA in healthy donors. V lost 3 bases and J lost 8; bases outside the gene matches: 6. CDR3 length: 14 residues. Looked up from germline, CDR1 is KGHSH and CDR2 is LQKENI. The PCR ran on 60 Vbeta and 13 Jbeta primers. The data were produced by immunoSEQ multiplex PCR, yet TCRdb's version contains in-frame clones alone and is incomplete. The sample shows approximately 100,000 clones, 60% to 85% of them seen only once. Study-level points and caveats: Presence/absence analyses took donor sequencing depth as roughly uniform. Cytomegalovirus status was reportedly diagnosed by the classifier with high sensitivity and specificity. Several of the most significant clusters were apparently associated with common viral pathogens in a later analysis. A prior analysis recorded that most TCR beta V segments were productive about 90% or about 30% of the time.

Details on this clone: As yet, its antigen is unknown.

The chain is built from TRBV18 and TRBJ2-1, with 8 bases lining up with TRBD2. This receptor was obtained from a female donor in good health and CMV-seronegative. Source material: PBMCs. The CDR3 region has the DNA TGTGCCAGCTCACCCGGGGCGGGGGGCGATGAGCAGTTCTTC. Protein product: CASSPGAGGDEQFF.